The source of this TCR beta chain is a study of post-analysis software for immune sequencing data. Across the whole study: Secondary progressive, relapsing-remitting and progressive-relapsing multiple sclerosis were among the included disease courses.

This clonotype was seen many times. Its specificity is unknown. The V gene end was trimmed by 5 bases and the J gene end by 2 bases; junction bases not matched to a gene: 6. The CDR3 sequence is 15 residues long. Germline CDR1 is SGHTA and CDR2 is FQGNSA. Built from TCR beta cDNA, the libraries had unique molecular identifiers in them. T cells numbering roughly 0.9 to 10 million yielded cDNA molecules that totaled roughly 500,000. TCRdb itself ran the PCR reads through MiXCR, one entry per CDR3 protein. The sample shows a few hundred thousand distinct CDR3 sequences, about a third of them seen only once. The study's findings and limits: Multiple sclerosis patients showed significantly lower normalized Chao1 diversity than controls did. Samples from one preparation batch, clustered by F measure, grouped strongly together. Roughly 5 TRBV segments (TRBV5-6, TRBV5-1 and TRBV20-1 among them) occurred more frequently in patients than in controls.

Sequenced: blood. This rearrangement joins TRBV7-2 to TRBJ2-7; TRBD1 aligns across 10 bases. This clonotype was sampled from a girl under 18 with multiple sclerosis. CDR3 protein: CASSPRTGGTYEQYF. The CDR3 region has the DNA TGTGCCAGCAGCCCCCGGACAGGGGGAACCTACGAGCAGTACTTC.